This T cell receptor (beta chain) comes out of a study of cytomegalovirus exposure and HLA in healthy donors. Study-wide findings and caveats: Researchers catalogued around 150 TCR beta chains as cytomegalovirus-associated.

The CDR3 extends over 14 amino acids. Per the germline V gene, CDR1 is MDHEN and CDR2 is SYDVKM. Deletions cut 6 bases from V and 9 bases from J, with 17 bases between. Turning to this clone: Its antigen remains unknown.

Data came from immunoSEQ multiplex PCR; TCRdb stores just in-frame clones and leaves some out. This sample yields roughly 270,000 clones, of which approximately 88% are seen a single time; about 0.86% belongs to the top ten. The rearrangement links TRBV28 to TRBJ2-2; a weak D match, TRBD2 (5 bases). The sample taken for sequencing was PBMCs. The sequence was collected from a woman aged 18-29 years in good health and CMV-seronegative. This CDR3 is CASSQWPGNWELFF. The CDR3 nucleotides read TGTGCCAGCAGCCAGTGGCCGGGAAACTGGGAGCTGTTTTTT.